The 19 T cell receptor beta chains below were found in one sample sequenced in a study of T cell responses to AZD1222 COVID-19 vaccine. Sequencing used immunoSEQ multiplex PCR; TCRdb keeps in-frame clones, though not all of them. The table records around 120,000 clones, more than 85% of them present only once. The source material was peripheral blood, sampled 28 days after the second AZD1222 dose. These receptors came from an adult who received the AZD1222 COVID-19 vaccine.

This chain links TRBV6-2 or TRBV6-3 with TRBJ2-3; D is perhaps TRBD2 (6 bases). V was cut by 4 bases and J by 0 bases, with 11 bases left in between. CDR3 length: 15 amino acids. From germline, CDR1 is MNHEY and CDR2 SVGEGT. This CDR3 is CASSFSGSSTDTQYF. CDR3 nucleotide sequence: TGTGCCAGCAGTTTTAGCGGCTCTAGCACAGATACGCAGTATTTT.

V gene TRBV27 combines with J gene TRBJ2-1, with 7 bases fitting TRBD2. Germline trimming cut 2 bases from V and 1 base from J; bases unmatched to any gene: 2. Germline CDR1 is MNHEY and CDR2 is SMNVEV (reference sequence). This CDR3 is 15 amino acids long. The CDR3 DNA follows: TGTGCCAGCAGTTTAGGGGGGGGGTCCTACAATGAGCAGTTCTTC. This sequence encodes CASSLGGGSYNEQFF.

The genes are TRBV27 and TRBJ2-7, with unresolved D. Germline assignment: CDR1 MNHEY and CDR2 SMNVEV (reference sequence). V lost 3 bases, J lost 2 bases, and 11 bases lay in between. CDR3 size: 14 residues. The chain's CDR3 is CASSLYLPAYEQYF. As DNA, the CDR3 is TGTGCCAGCAGTTTGTACTTACCGGCCTACGAGCAGTACTTC.

The gene calls are TRBV24-1 and TRBJ2-1; 12 bases map to TRBD1. The germline V gene has CDR1 KGHDR and CDR2 SFDVKD. Unmatched junction bases numbered 7, after V lost 3 bases and J lost 8 bases. The length of the CDR3 is 16 residues. The CDR3 protein is CATSDPGQGAVDEQFF. The CDR3, as DNA: TGTGCCACCAGTGATCCGGGACAGGGGGCTGTTGATGAGCAGTTCTTC.

V usage is TRBV25-1 and J usage is TRBJ2-7; D is perhaps TRBD1 (6 bases). This CDR3 comprises 14 residues. The V end lost 4 bases, the J end lost 2 bases, and 12 bases lay between the germline ends. In germline, CDR1 is MGHDK, CDR2 SYGVNS. CDR3 in amino acids: CASSGRTVPYEQYF. CDR3 nucleotide sequence: TGTGCCAGCAGTGGCCGGACAGTCCCCTACGAGCAGTACTTC.

V gene TRBV6-5 combines with J gene TRBJ2-3, with a possible D match to TRBD1 (6 bases). Germline V gene sequence: CDR1 MNHEY, CDR2 SVGAGI. CDR3 length: 14 residues. V gave up 6 bases and J gave up 2 bases, with 12 bases separating them. Written as DNA, the CDR3 is TGTGCCAGCAGCCAAGACAGGCTCACAGATACGCAGTATTTT. Protein product: CASSQDRLTDTQYF.

The rearrangement joins TRBV12-3 or TRBV12-4 to TRBJ2-1; D is perhaps TRBD2 (5 bases). V gave up 6 bases and J gave up 4 bases, with 10 bases separating them. The CDR3 runs 13 residues. CDR3 sequence reads: CASRLGNYNEQFF. The CDR3 DNA reads as TGTGCCAGCAGACTCGGGAATTACAATGAGCAGTTCTTC.

J is TRBJ2-7 and V is TRBV4-3; D is perhaps TRBD1 or TRBD2 (5 bases each). This CDR3 region has 13 residues. Trimming took 0 bases from V and 12 from J, leaving 15 bases between them. From germline, CDR1 is LGHNA and CDR2 YSLEER. CDR3 nucleotide sequence: TGCGCCAGCAGCCAAGAGTGGGAGACAGACATGTACTTC. Protein: CASSQEWETDMYF.

The chain uses TRBV18 and TRBJ1-1; D might be TRBD1 (5 bases). CDR3 length: 15 amino acids. Germline V gene data show CDR1 as KGHSH and CDR2 as LQKENI. Trimming stripped 4 bases from V and 1 base from J, with 13 bases between. CDR3 nucleotide sequence: TGTGCCAGCTCACTGGGGGGAGTTCAGAACACTGAAGCTTTCTTT. Protein: CASSLGGVQNTEAFF.

CDR3 protein: CASSGGFFARGAEAFF. The CDR3 bases are TGTGCCAGCAGTGGGGGCTTTTTTGCCCGGGGGGCTGAAGCTTTCTTT. The V and J genes are TRBV2 and TRBJ1-1; tentatively, D is TRBD1 (5 bases). CDR3 length equals 16 residues. The germline V and J ends were trimmed by 4 bases and 6 bases, with 21 bases remaining between them. Germline assignment: CDR1 SNHLY and CDR2 FYNNEI.

The CDR3 DNA follows: TGTGCCAGCACAACCGGGGGGAACACTGAAGCTTTCTTT. It encodes CASTTGGNTEAFF. This chain joins TRBV18 and TRBJ1-1; D perhaps matches TRBD1 (5 bases). Germline CDR1 is KGHSH and CDR2 is LQKENI. The CDR3 is 13 amino acids. With 8 bases removed from V and 1 base from J, the gap between germline ends came to 11 bases.

This sequence joins TRBV9 and TRBJ1-6, with a possible D match to TRBD1 (6 bases). This CDR3 region has 14 residues. Trimming pared 3 bases from V and 6 bases from J, leaving 10 bases between. Germline values: CDR1 SGDLS, CDR2 YYNGEE. CDR3: CASSARDTNSPLHF. The CDR3, as DNA: TGTGCCAGCAGCGCCAGGGACACTAATTCACCCCTCCACTTT.

Regarding this clone: Its ends do not fully match the called genes, so a read error is possible. This chain joins TRBV11-2 and TRBJ2-7; the D is unclear. The CDR3 spans 10 residues. The germline V gene encodes CDR1 SGHAT and CDR2 FQNNGV. CDR3 protein: CQREPYEQYF. As DNA, the CDR3 is TGCCAACGTGAGCCCTACGAGCAGTACTTC.

This clone was seen more than once but under ten times. The chain joins TRBV7-2 to TRBJ1-6; no firm D call. Trimming took off 3 bases at V and 7 bases at J, with 13 bases between the two ends. The CDR3 extends over 15 amino acids. From germline, CDR1 is SGHTA and CDR2 FQGNSA. In nucleotides, the CDR3 is TGTGCCAGCAGCTTTGGAGGTGCGAAAAATTCACCCCTCCACTTT. It specifies CASSFGGAKNSPLHF.

The chain is built from TRBV2 and TRBJ2-7, with TRBD2 matching over 8 bases. From germline, CDR1 is SNHLY and CDR2 FYNNEI. The CDR3 length is 13 residues. Trimming removed 7 bases from V and 5 bases from J; junction bases left unmatched: 7. The CDR3 nucleotides read TGTGCCAGCACCAGCGGGGGATCGGACGAGCAGTACTTC. It specifies CASTSGGSDEQYF.

The rearrangement links TRBV12-3 or TRBV12-4 to TRBJ1-1; D gene ambiguous. There are 12 residues in the CDR3. V was shortened by 3 bases and J by 4 bases, with 6 bases between the two germline ends. CDR3 sequence reads: CASSFWGTEAFF. The CDR3 region has the DNA TGTGCCAGCAGTTTTTGGGGCACTGAAGCTTTCTTT.

This sequence joins TRBV6-5 and TRBJ1-6; D gene uncertain. Germline V gene sequence: CDR1 MNHEY, CDR2 SVGAGI. Trimming left V 4 bases short and J 6 bases short, with 13 bases between. The CDR3 covers 15 residues. The CDR3 protein is CASSSQRSGNSPLHF. For the CDR3, the DNA is TGTGCCAGCAGTTCCCAAAGGTCGGGTAATTCACCCCTCCACTTT.

The chain is built from TRBV6-5 and TRBJ1-6; 7 bases are shared with TRBD1. Germline lookup yields CDR1 MNHEY and CDR2 SVGAGI. This CDR3 contains 15 residues. With 2 bases clipped from V and 9 bases from J, the junction kept 7 bases outside the gene matches. The CDR3 protein is CASSYDRVKGSPLHF. CDR3 in DNA: TGTGCCAGCAGTTACGACAGGGTAAAGGGTTCACCCCTCCACTTT.

The chain employs TRBV2 and TRBJ1-5; TRBD1 aligns across 7 bases. The CDR3 has 14 amino acids. Germline loops: CDR1 SNHLY, CDR2 FYNNEI. V trimming: 6 bases; J trimming: 6 bases; junction bases outside the gene matches: 8. The CDR3 loop is CASSLATGAQPQHF. DNA for the CDR3: TGTGCCAGCAGCCTAGCCACAGGGGCTCAGCCCCAGCATTTT.